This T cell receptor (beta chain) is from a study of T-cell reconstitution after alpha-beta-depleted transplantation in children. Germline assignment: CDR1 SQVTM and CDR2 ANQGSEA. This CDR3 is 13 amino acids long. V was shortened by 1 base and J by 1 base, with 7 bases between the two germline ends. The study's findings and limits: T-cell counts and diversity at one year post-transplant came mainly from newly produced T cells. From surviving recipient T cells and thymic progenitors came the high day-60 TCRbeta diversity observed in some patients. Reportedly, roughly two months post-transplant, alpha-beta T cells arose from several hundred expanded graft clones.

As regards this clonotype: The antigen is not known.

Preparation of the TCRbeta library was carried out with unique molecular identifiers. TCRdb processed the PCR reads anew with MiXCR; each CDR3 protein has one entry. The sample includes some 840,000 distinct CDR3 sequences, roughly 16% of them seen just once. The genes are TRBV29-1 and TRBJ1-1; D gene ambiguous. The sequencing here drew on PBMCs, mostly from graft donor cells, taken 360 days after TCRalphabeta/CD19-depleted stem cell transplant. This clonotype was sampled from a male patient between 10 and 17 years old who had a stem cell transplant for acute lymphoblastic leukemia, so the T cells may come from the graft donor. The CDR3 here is CSVEATANTEAFF. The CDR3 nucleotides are TGCAGCGTTGAAGCGACTGCGAACACTGAAGCTTTCTTT.